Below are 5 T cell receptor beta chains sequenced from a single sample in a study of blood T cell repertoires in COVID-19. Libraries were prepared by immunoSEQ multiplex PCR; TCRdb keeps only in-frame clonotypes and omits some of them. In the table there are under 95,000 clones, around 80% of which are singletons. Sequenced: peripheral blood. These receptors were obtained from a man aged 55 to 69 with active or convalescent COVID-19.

This CDR3 is CASSPRAGQGYGYTF. The CDR3 nucleotides are TGCGCCAGCAGCCCCAGGGCTGGACAGGGTTATGGCTACACCTTC. The chain has TRBV5-1 and TRBJ1-2, with 8 bases fitting TRBD1. The CDR3 has 15 residues. The germline CDR1 and CDR2 sequences are SGHRS and YFSETQ. V gave up 4 bases and J gave up 5 bases; unmatched junction bases: 10.

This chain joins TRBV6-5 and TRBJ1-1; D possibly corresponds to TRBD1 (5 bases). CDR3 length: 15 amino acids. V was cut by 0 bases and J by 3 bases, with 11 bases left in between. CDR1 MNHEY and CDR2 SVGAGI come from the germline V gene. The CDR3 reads CASSYSGERDTEAFF. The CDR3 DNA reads TGTGCCAGCAGTTACTCGGGGGAGCGGGACACTGAAGCTTTCTTT.

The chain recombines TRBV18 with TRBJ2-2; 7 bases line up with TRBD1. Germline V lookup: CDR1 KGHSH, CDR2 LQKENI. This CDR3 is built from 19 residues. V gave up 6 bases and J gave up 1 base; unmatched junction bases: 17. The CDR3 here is CASSYRDSPSARNTGELFF. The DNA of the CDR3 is TGTGCCAGCTCGTACCGGGACAGCCCTTCCGCCCGGAACACCGGGGAGCTGTTTTTT.

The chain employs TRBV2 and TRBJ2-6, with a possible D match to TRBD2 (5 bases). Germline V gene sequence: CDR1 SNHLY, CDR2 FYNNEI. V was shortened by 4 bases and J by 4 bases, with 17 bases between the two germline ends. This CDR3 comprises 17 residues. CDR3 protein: CASSALLTGSGANVLTF. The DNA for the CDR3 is TGTGCCAGCAGTGCCCTGCTTACGGGGTCCGGGGCCAACGTCCTGACTTTC.

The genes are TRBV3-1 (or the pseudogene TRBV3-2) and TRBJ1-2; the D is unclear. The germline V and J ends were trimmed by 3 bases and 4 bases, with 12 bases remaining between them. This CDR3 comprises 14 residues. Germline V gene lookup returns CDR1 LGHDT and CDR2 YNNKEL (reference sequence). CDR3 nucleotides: TGTGCCAGCAGCCAGGGCAGGTTCGTCTATGGCTACACCTTC. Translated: CASSQGRFVYGYTF.